These T cell receptor beta chains were read from a single sample in a study of T cell repertoires in cytomegalovirus infection. A single record per CDR3 protein comes from TCRdb applying MiXCR to the reads. This sample has roughly 230,000 distinct CDR3 sequences, with about 15% found just once. Sequenced sample: CD8+ T cells from PBMCs. These receptors originate from a human donor in good health (CMV status not recorded). Some clones in this sample may be carry-over from other donors' samples. The CDR3 runs from the conserved cysteine through the conserved F or W. The D gene is left open where the match is weak. Expanded clones get a size class; other rows say once, few or many, or leave the size out.

>TRBD1|TRBV29-1|TRBJ1-2|.
TGCAGCGTTGAAGAATCTACAGGGGAGGGCTACACCTTC
CSVEESTGEGYTF
>.|TRBV9|TRBJ2-7|.
TGTGCCAGCAGCGAGGGGAGTCGCGGGCAAGAGCAGTACTTC
CASSEGSRGQEQYF
>.|TRBV27|TRBJ2-3|.
TGTGCCAGCAGGCGTACAGGTAGTAGTGATACGCAGTATTTT
CASRRTGSSDTQYF
>.|TRBV19|TRBJ2-7|few
TGTGCCAGTAGTATAGGTCAACAGTTCCCCTACGAGCAGTACTTC
CASSIGQQFPYEQYF
>TRBD1|TRBV6-6|TRBJ2-7|few
TGTGCCAGCAGTGAGGGGACAGGGACTAACGAGCAGTACTTC
CASSEGTGTNEQYF
>.|TRBV25-1|TRBJ2-1|.
TGTGCCAGCAGTGACCCCCGGGAATCGGCCGACAATGAGCAGTTCTTC
CASSDPRESADNEQFF
>.|TRBV12-3/TRBV12-4|TRBJ2-1|.
TGTGCCAGCAGTTTCTTTTCGGGGGGCTTCAATGAGCAGTTCTTC
CASSFFSGGFNEQFF
>.|TRBV19|TRBJ1-5|many
TGTGCCAGTAAACCAGCGGCCGCCTATAACAATCAGCCCCAGCATTTT
CASKPAAAYNNQPQHF
>TRBD1|TRBV28|TRBJ1-6|.
TGTGCCAGCACCCTGACAGGGGGGCTCAGTTCACCCCTCCACTTT
CASTLTGGLSSPLHF
>.|TRBV12-3/TRBV12-4|TRBJ2-5|few
TGTGCCAGCAGCCCTCGGGACACCGAAGAGACCCAGTACTTC
CASSPRDTEETQYF
>TRBD1|TRBV7-8|TRBJ1-2|many
TGTGCCAGCAGTCACCCCCGACAGGGGGCCTTAGGCTATGGCTACACCTTC
CASSHPRQGALGYGYTF
>.|TRBV28|TRBJ1-2|many
TGTGCCAGCAGTTTATCGCGTTACTATGGCTACACCTTC
CASSLSRYYGYTF
>TRBD1|TRBV6-6|TRBJ2-7|few
TGTGCCAGCAGTTCCCTGGACAGGCAGAAGGAGCAGTACTTC
CASSSLDRQKEQYF
>TRBD1|TRBV5-1|TRBJ1-1|few
TGCGCCAGCAGCTTGGAAAGGACAGGGAGGAATGAAGCTTTCTTT
CASSLERTGRNEAFF
>TRBD2|TRBV7-2|TRBJ2-3|many
TGTGCCAGCAGCCCGAGCGGGGGGGCCAGGAAGGCAGATACGCAGTATTTT
CASSPSGGARKADTQYF
>TRBD1|TRBV15|TRBJ1-5|.
TGTGCCACCAGCTCCAGGGGGCATCAGCCCCAGCATTTT
CATSSRGHQPQHF
>TRBD2|TRBV12-3/TRBV12-4|TRBJ2-2|many
TGTGCCAGCAGCCCCGCAGCGGGGTTCCTCACCGGGGAGCTGTTTTTT
CASSPAAGFLTGELFF
>.|TRBV11-2|TRBJ2-7|.
TGTGCCAGCAGCTTAGATCGAGGCAGCACCATGTCCTACGAGCAGTACTTC
CASSLDRGSTMSYEQYF
>TRBD1|TRBV28|TRBJ1-5|many
TGTGCCAGCAGTCCTAGGCAAAGGGGAAGGACAGGGAGGGCCTATAGCAATCAGCCCCAGCATTTT
CASSPRQRGRTGRAYSNQPQHF
>TRBD1|TRBV7-2|TRBJ1-1|many
TGTGCCAGCAGCTCCCCTGATAGGGGGCTCACTGAAGCTTTCTTT
CASSSPDRGLTEAFF
>.|TRBV7-8|TRBJ2-5|many
TGTGCCAGCAGCAATCCCTGGGATCCCCCGGGGGAGACCCAGTACTTC
CASSNPWDPPGETQYF
>.|TRBV12-5|TRBJ2-1|once
TGTGCTAGTGGTTTTCTCCAGGGTTGGCGGGACAATGAGCAGTTCTTC
CASGFLQGWRDNEQFF
>.|TRBV5-1|TRBJ1-5|.
TGCGCCAGCATCCTCCCGGGGGAAGTAGGACAGCCCCAGCATTTT
CASILPGEVGQPQHF
>TRBD1|TRBV7-8|TRBJ2-3|many
TGTGCCAGCAGCGAGTTACAGGGGGCCACAGATACGCAGTATTTT
CASSELQGATDTQYF
>TRBD1|TRBV2|TRBJ1-1|few
TGTGCCAGCAGGTGGACAGGGGGGAACACTGAAGCTTTCTTT
CASRWTGGNTEAFF
>.|TRBV28|TRBJ1-4|few
TGTGCCAGCAGTGGGAAAGATCATAATGAAAAACTGTTTTTT
CASSGKDHNEKLFF
>.|TRBV7-8|TRBJ1-2|many
TGTGCCAGCAGCTTAAGAAACAGGGAATCGACTAACTATGGCTACACCTTC
CASSLRNRESTNYGYTF
>TRBD1|TRBV7-3|TRBJ2-2|few
TGTGCCAGCAGCTCCCCCACAGGGGATATCGGGGAGCTGTTTTTT
CASSSPTGDIGELFF
>.|TRBV7-6|TRBJ2-7|few
TGTGCCAGCAGCTTAAGCAGACCCTCTTGCGAGCAGTACTTC
CASSLSRPSCEQYF
>.|TRBV6-2/TRBV6-3|TRBJ2-7|.
TGTGCCAGCAGTAGTAGGACAGGGAGGGACTACGAGCAGTACTTC
CASSSRTGRDYEQYF
>.|TRBV6-5|TRBJ1-1|.
TGTGCCAGCAGTACGGGGGGGGGCCCTGAAGCTTTCTTT
CASSTGGGPEAFF
>.|TRBV5-1|TRBJ1-1|few
TGCGCCAGCAGCTTGGCCAGGACGGACACTGAAGCTTTCTTT
CASSLARTDTEAFF
>.|TRBV6-5|TRBJ1-3|.
TGTGCCAGCAGTTACTACGGGGGCCCTGCGGGCGCTGGAAACACCATATATTTT
CASSYYGGPAGAGNTIYF
>TRBD1|TRBV7-2|TRBJ2-5|many
TGTGCCAGCAGCTTAGGGGGACAGGGTCCGAAGACCCAGTACTTC
CASSLGGQGPKTQYF
>.|TRBV7-2|TRBJ2-7|many
TGTGCCAGCAGCTTAGGGGGGCCTTTCCACTACGAGCAGTACTTC
CASSLGGPFHYEQYF
>.|TRBV29-1|TRBJ2-1|few
TGCAGCGTGGCGGGGGACAGTCAAGGCAATGAGCAGTTCTTC
CSVAGDSQGNEQFF
>.|TRBV7-6|TRBJ1-2|many
TGTGCCAGCAGCTTAGGCGAGAACTATGGCTACACCTTC
CASSLGENYGYTF
>.|TRBV7-8|TRBJ1-2|many
TGTGCCAGCAGCTTAGGCTCACAGGGTTTCTATGGCTACACCTTC
CASSLGSQGFYGYTF
>.|TRBV6-2/TRBV6-3|TRBJ1-1|.
TGTGCCAGCAGTCAGTGGGGCAGGAACACTGAAGCTTTCTTT
CASSQWGRNTEAFF
>.|TRBV2|TRBJ1-1|.
TGTGCCAGCAGTGAAGCACGTTATAACACTGAAGCTTTCTTT
CASSEARYNTEAFF
>.|TRBV11-2|TRBJ2-1|.
TGTGCCAGCAGCTTAGTGGGGGAAATCTACAATGAGCAGTTCTTC
CASSLVGEIYNEQFF